This TCR beta chain comes out of a study of human T cells and chemical hapten exposure. Overall study: Patients additionally received therapeutic doses of diphenylcyclopropenone on the scalp once a week, and this continued throughout the roughly 26-week study.

The time point here: pre-sensitization, week 0. Stated treatment: therapeutic diphenylcyclopropenone sensitization with weekly scalp DPC. The CDR3 is made up of 14 amino acids. Trimming pared 3 bases from V and 4 bases from J, leaving 11 bases between. Germline V lookup: CDR1 LGHNT, CDR2 FRNRAP. A few counts support this clonotype. Each CDR3 protein gets one entry after TCRdb re-called the RACE reads with MiXCR. Here the sample spans roughly 100,000 distinct CDR3 sequences, 9.5% to 15% being singletons. The receptor was derived from a woman between 45 and 65 years old with alopecia areata. Some clones in this sample may be carry-over from other donors' samples. The source material was whole blood, sampled in connection with sensitization to the hapten diphenylcyclopropenone (DPC). The chain couples TRBV12-5 to TRBJ2-3; the D gene is possibly TRBD1 (6 bases). CDR3: CASGFRDTADTQYF. In DNA form, the CDR3 reads TGTGCTAGTGGTTTCCGGGACACAGCAGATACGCAGTATTTT. Using reference TRBV12-5 and TRBJ2-3 for the parts outside the CDR3, the full variable domain is DARVTQTPRHKVTEMGQEVTMRCQPILGHNTVFWYRQTMMQGLELLAYFRNRAPLDDSGMPKDRFSAEMPDATLATLKIQPSEPRDSAVYFCASGFRDTADTQYFGPGTRLTVL.